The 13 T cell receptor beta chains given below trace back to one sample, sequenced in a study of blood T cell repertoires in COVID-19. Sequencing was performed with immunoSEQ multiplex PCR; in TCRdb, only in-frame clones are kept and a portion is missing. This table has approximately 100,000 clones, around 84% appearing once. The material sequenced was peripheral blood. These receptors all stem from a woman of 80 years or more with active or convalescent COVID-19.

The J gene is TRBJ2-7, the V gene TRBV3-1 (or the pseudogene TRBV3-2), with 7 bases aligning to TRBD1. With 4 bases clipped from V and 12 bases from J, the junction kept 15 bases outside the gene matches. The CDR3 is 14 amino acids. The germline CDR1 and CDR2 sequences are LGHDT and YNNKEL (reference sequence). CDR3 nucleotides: TGTGCCAGCAGCCTCGACAGGGTTATCTGCGTTAGGTACTTC. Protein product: CASSLDRVICVRYF.

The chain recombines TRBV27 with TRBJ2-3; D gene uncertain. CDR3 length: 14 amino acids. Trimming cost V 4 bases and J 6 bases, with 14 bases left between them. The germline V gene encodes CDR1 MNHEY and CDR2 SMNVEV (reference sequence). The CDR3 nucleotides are TGTGCCAGCAGTTCACTGGAGAGAGGCGATACGCAGTATTTT. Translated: CASSSLERGDTQYF.

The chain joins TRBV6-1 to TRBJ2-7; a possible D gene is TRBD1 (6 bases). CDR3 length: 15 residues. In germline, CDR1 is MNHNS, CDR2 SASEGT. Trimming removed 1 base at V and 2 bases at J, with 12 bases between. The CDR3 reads CASSEGPGAAYEQYF. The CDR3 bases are TGTGCCAGCAGTGAAGGCCCAGGGGCGGCCTACGAGCAGTACTTC.

CDR3 bases: TGTGCCAGCAGCTCGGCTGGCGGGAGCGACGAGCAGTACTTC. It translates to CASSSAGGSDEQYF. This chain uses TRBV7-9 with TRBJ2-7; 7 bases align to TRBD2. Germline CDR1 and CDR2: SEHNR and FQNEAQ (reference sequence). The CDR3 is 14 residues long. Trimming at V came to 4 bases and at J to 5 bases, leaving 8 bases not matched to a gene.

The CDR3 here is CASSLALTGANEQYF. The CDR3 coding sequence is TGTGCCAGCAGCTTAGCTTTGACAGGGGCCAACGAGCAGTACTTC. V and J are TRBV11-2 and TRBJ2-7; 8 bases are shared with TRBD1. CDR1 is SGHAT, CDR2 FQNNGV, per germline. The CDR3 is 15 amino acids. With 1 base clipped from V and 5 bases from J, the junction kept 7 bases outside the gene matches.

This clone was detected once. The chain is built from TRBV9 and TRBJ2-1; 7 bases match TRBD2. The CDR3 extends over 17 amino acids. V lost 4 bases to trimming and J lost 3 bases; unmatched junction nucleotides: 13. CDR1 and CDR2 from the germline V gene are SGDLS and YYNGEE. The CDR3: CASSPRLGSSGYNEQFF. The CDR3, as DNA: TGTGCCAGCAGCCCCCGACTGGGTTCTAGCGGCTACAATGAGCAGTTCTTC. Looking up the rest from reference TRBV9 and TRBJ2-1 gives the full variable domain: DSGVTQTPKHLITATGQRVTLRCSPRSGDLSVYWYQQSLDQGLQFLIQYYNGEERAKGNILERFSAQQFPDLHSELNLSSLELGDSALYFCASSPRLGSSGYNEQFFGPGTRLTVL.

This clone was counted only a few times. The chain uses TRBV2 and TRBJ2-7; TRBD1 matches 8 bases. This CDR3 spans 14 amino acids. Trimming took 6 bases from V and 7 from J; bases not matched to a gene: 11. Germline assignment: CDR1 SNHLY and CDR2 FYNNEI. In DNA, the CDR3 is TGTGCCAGCAGGGAGGACAGGGCTCCGACAGAGCAGTACTTC. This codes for CASREDRAPTEQYF.

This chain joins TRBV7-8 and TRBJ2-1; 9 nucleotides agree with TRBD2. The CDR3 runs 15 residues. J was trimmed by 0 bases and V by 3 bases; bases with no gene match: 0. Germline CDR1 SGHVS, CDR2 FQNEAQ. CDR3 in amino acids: CASSFSGSSYNEQFF. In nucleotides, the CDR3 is TGTGCCAGCAGCTTTAGCGGGAGCTCCTACAATGAGCAGTTCTTC.

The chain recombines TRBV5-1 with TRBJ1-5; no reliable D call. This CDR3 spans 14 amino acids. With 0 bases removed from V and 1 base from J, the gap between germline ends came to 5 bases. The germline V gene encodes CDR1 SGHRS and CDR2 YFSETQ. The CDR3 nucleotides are TGCGCCAGCAGCTTGGCCGGGAGCAATCAGCCCCAGCATTTT. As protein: CASSLAGSNQPQHF.

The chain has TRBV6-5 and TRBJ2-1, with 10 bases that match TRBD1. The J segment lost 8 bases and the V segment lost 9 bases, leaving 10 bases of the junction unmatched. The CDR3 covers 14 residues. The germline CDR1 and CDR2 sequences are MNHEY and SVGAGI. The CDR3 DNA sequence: TGTGCCAGTGCCGGGACAGGGGTTTTGGATGAGCAGTTCTTC. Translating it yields CASAGTGVLDEQFF.

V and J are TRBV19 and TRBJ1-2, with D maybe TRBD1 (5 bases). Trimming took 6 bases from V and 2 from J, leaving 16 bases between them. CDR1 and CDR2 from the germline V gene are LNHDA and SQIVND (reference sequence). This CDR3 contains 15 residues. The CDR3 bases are TGTGCCAGTAGAGAGATAGGGTGGACAAACTATGGCTACACCTTC. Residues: CASREIGWTNYGYTF.

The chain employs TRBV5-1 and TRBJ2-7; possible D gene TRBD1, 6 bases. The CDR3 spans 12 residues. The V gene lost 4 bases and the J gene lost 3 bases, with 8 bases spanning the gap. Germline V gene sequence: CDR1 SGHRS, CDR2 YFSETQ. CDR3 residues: CASSPDSYEQYF. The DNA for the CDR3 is TGCGCCAGCAGCCCGGACAGCTACGAGCAGTACTTC. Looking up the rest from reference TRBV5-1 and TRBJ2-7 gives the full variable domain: KAGVTQTPRYLIKTRGQQVTLSCSPISGHRSVSWYQQTPGQGLQFLFEYFSETQRNKGNFPGRFSGRQFSNSRSEMNVSTLELGDSALYLCASSPDSYEQYFGPGTRLTVT.

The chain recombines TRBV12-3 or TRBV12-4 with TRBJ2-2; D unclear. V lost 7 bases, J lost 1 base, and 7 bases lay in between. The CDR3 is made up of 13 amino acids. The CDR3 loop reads CASIFLNTGELFF. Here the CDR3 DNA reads TGTGCCAGCATCTTTCTGAACACCGGGGAGCTGTTTTTT.